Sequencing of this T cell receptor (beta chain) was carried out in a study of T cells in Graves' hyperthyroidism and ophthalmopathy. Germline assignment: CDR1 DFQATT and CDR2 SNEGSKA (reference sequence). The CDR3 is made up of 14 amino acids. V was pared by 3 bases and J by 0 bases, with 12 bases between. TCR beta CDR3 region amplification was performed from RNA transcripts. During a first-round RT-PCR of the TCR CDR3, the HTBI primer set was used. Via MiXCR, TCRdb re-called the multiplex PCR reads, giving one row per CDR3 protein. The sample has 350,000 or so distinct CDR3 sequences; roughly a fifth are singletons. Regarding this clonotype: Its cognate antigen is unknown.

Diagnosing involved the use of clinical symptoms, serum thyroxine and TRAb, thyroid ultrasound and orbital computed tomography. Study outcomes and limitations: Blood also carried most thyroid clonotypes expanded above 0.001.

The receptor's source is a woman in her forties or fifties with Graves' hyperthyroidism. The chain employs TRBV20-1 and TRBJ2-7; D is unclear. Sequenced input: blood. CDR3 nucleotide sequence: TGCAGTGCTAGGATTAGTACCCACTCCTACGAGCAGTACTTC. Translation: CSARISTHSYEQYF.